The clone carrying this T cell receptor beta chain showed up just once. The data stem from a study of ipilimumab plus nivolumab after autologous stem cell transplantation. Study background: Myeloma patients were high-risk transplant-naive or relapsed within 3 years of first autologous transplant.

The germline CDR1 and CDR2 sequences are SEHNR and FQNEAQ (reference sequence). The J segment lost 5 bases and the V segment lost 2 bases, leaving 10 bases of the junction unmatched. The length of the CDR3 is 16 residues. Assay used: immunoSEQ multiplex PCR; TCRdb lists only in-frame clones, some missing. The data hold tens of thousands of clones, with more than 70% observed a single time. V and J are TRBV7-9 and TRBJ2-7, with 9 bases fitting TRBD1. Sample: PBMCs, taken in a trial of ipilimumab plus nivolumab as post-transplant consolidation. The clonotype comes from a male donor with multiple myeloma. CDR3 protein: CASSLPTGGIGNEQYF. The CDR3 bases are TGTGCCAGCAGCTTACCGACAGGGGGAATCGGCAACGAGCAGTACTTC. Based on the CDR3 plus reference TRBV7-9 and TRBJ2-7, the full variable domain is DTGVSQNPRHKITKRGQNVTFRCDPISEHNRLYWYRQTLGQGPEFLTYFQNEAQLEKSRLLSDRFSAERPKGSFSTLEIQRTEQGDSAMYLCASSLPTGGIGNEQYFGPGTRLTVT.